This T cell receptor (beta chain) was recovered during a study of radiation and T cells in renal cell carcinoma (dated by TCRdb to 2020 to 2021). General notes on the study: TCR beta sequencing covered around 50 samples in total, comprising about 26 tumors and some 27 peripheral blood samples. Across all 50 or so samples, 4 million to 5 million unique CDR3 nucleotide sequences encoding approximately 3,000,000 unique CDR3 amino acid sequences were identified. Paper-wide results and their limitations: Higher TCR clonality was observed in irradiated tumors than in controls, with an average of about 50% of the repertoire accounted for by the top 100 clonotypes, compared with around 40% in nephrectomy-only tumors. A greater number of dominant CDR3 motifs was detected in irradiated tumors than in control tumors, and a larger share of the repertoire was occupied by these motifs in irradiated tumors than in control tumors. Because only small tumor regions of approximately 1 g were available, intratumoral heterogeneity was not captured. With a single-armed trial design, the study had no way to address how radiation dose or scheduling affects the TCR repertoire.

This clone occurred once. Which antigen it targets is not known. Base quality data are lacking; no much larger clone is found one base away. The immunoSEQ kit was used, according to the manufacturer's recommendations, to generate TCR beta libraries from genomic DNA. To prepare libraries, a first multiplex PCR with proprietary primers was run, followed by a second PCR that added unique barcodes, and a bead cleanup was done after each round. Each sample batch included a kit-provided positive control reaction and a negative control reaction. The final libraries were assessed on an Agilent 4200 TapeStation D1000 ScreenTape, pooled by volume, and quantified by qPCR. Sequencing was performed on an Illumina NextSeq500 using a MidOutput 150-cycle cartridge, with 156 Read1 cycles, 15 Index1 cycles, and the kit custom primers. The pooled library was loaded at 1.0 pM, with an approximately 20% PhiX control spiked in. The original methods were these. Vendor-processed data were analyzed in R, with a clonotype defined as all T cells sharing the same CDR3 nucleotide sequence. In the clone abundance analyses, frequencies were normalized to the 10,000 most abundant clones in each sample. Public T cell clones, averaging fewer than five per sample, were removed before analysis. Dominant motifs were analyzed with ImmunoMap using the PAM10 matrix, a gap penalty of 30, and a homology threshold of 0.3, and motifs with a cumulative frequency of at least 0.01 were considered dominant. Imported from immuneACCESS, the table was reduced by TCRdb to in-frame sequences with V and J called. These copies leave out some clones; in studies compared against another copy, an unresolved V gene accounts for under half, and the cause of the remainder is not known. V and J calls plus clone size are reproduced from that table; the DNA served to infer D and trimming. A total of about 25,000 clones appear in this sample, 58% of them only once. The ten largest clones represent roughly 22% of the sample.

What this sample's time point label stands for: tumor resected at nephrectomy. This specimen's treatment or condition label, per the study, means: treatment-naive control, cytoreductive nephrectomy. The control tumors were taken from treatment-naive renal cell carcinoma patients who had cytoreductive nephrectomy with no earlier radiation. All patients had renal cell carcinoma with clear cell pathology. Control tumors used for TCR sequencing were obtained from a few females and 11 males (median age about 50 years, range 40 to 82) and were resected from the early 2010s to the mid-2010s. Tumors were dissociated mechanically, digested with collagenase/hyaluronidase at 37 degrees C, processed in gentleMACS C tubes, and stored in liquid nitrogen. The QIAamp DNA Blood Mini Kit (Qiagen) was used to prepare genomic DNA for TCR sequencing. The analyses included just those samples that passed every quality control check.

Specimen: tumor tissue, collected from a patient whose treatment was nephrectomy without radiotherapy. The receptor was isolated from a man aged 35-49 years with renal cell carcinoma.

The DNA sequence follows: TGTGCCAGTAGTATCAGGGACAGGGATAATAACTATGGCTACACCTTC. This is translated as CASSIRDRDNNYGYTF. The sequence joins TRBV19 to TRBJ1-2, with 9 junctional bases fitting TRBD1. The CDR1 and CDR2 encoded by the germline V gene (reference sequence) are LNHDA and SQIVND. V loses 3 bases at its end and J loses 1 base; junction bases beyond the gene matches: 6. The CDR3 holds 16 amino acids from the cysteine to the phenylalanine. The kept DNA is CDR3 alone, 48 bases in frame from the first base.